This T cell receptor (beta chain) was retrieved from a study of blood T cell repertoires in COVID-19. Study in general: Researchers got acute and convalescent COVID-19 samples from the United States, Italy and Spain. Sample material is recorded as cDNA or gDNA derived from T cells, B-cell-depleted T cells, or PBMCs.

By sample share, this clone is medium-sized. Germline CDR1 is MNHNS and CDR2 is SASEGT. This CDR3 comprises 14 residues. Trimming removed 2 bases at V and 11 bases at J, with 13 bases between. Clones were read by immunoSEQ multiplex PCR, and TCRdb kept only the in-frame ones, dropping some. The sample lists about 24,000 clones, roughly 83% occurring once. V gene TRBV6-1 combines with J gene TRBJ1-6; possible D gene TRBD1, 6 bases. Material for sequencing was peripheral blood. The origin of this receptor is a human donor with active COVID-19. The donor label of this sample is uncertain. CDR3 sequence: CASSERQVLTPLHF. DNA for the CDR3: TGTGCCAGCAGTGAACGACAGGTTTTAACACCCCTCCACTTT.